Shown below are 25 T cell receptor beta chains from a single sample sequenced in a study of cytomegalovirus exposure and HLA in healthy donors. The PCR contained 60 Vbeta and 13 Jbeta primers. Assay used: immunoSEQ multiplex PCR; TCRdb lists only in-frame clones, some missing. The sample holds 65,000 to 70,000 clones, 75% to 90% seen once. Sequenced: PBMCs. These receptors were collected from a woman younger than 45 in good health and CMV-seropositive.

V is TRBV6-5 and J is TRBJ1-1; TRBD1 is a possible D gene (5 bases). Trimming took 2 bases from V and 1 from J, leaving 8 bases between them. The germline V gene has CDR1 MNHEY and CDR2 SVGAGI. This CDR3 is 14 amino acids long. The DNA for the CDR3 is TGTGCCAGCAGTTACATAGGGGCGAACACTGAAGCTTTCTTT. Its translation: CASSYIGANTEAFF.

This sequence joins TRBV7-8 and TRBJ1-2; 9 bases are shared with TRBD1. V was pared by 4 bases and J by 2 bases, with 2 bases of the junction left unmatched. The germline gives CDR1 SGHVS, CDR2 FQNEAQ. The CDR3 is 14 amino acids. CDR3 region: CASSSGTGNYGYTF. DNA for the CDR3: TGTGCCAGCAGCTCCGGGACAGGGAACTATGGCTACACCTTC.

The chain couples TRBV7-2 to TRBJ2-5; D perhaps matches TRBD2 (6 bases). Trimming took 5 bases from V and 4 from J, leaving 14 bases between them. The CDR3 totals 14 residues. CDR1 is SGHTA and CDR2 is FQGNSA in the germline V gene. CDR3 sequence reads: CASSPRLVAETQYF. CDR3 in DNA: TGTGCCAGCAGCCCCCGACTAGTAGCAGAGACCCAGTACTTC.

A few counts support this clone. The chain carries TRBV25-1 and TRBJ2-1, with 12 positions matching TRBD2. Germline values: CDR1 MGHDK, CDR2 SYGVNS. The CDR3 extends over 16 amino acids. J was trimmed by 2 bases and V by 3 bases; bases with no gene match: 2. The CDR3 spells CASSEWTSGAYNEQFF. DNA of the CDR3: TGTGCCAGCAGTGAGTGGACTAGCGGGGCCTACAATGAGCAGTTCTTC.

The chain couples TRBV29-1 to TRBJ1-2; 7 bases are shared with TRBD1. The V segment lost 1 base and the J segment 8 bases; nucleotides outside the gene matches: 4. From germline, CDR1 is SQVTM and CDR2 ANQGSEA. The CDR3 spans 12 residues. The CDR3 loop is CSVEGAGGGYTF. In DNA form, the CDR3 reads TGCAGCGTTGAAGGTGCAGGGGGAGGCTACACCTTC.

This chain joins TRBV6-5 and TRBJ2-3; 7 positions agree with TRBD2. This CDR3 region has 14 residues. Germline trimming cut 4 bases from V and 6 bases from J; bases unmatched to any gene: 7. Germline V gene data show CDR1 as MNHEY and CDR2 as SVGAGI. Here the CDR3 reads CASSSSGFLDTQYF. In DNA, the CDR3 is TGTGCCAGCAGTTCTAGCGGCTTCCTCGATACGCAGTATTTT.

The chain is built from TRBV9 and TRBJ1-1; no definite D call. Per germline, CDR1 SGDLS and CDR2 YYNGEE. Trimming left V 4 bases short and J 5 bases short, with 9 bases between. This CDR3 is built from 12 residues. Here the CDR3 reads CASSPQETEAFF. The CDR3 DNA reads as TGTGCCAGCAGCCCTCAAGAGACTGAAGCTTTCTTT.

The V call is TRBV6-6, the J call TRBJ1-1; 8 positions match TRBD1. Germline loops: CDR1 MNHNY, CDR2 SVGAGI (reference sequence). The CDR3 covers 12 residues. Trimming at V came to 5 bases and at J to 11 bases, leaving 7 bases not matched to a gene. In nucleotides, the CDR3 is TGTGCCAGCAGTCCTAAGACAGGGGATGCTTTCTTT. It translates to CASSPKTGDAFF.

The V gene is TRBV6-1, the J gene TRBJ2-7; 12 bases line up with TRBD2. The germline V gene has CDR1 MNHNS and CDR2 SASEGT. The CDR3 extends over 15 amino acids. Trimming removed 6 bases from V and 2 bases from J; junction bases left unmatched: 5. CDR3 residues: CASSTLAGGTYEQYF. CDR3 bases: TGTGCCAGCAGCACACTAGCGGGAGGAACCTACGAGCAGTACTTC.

The rearrangement links TRBV5-1 to TRBJ2-1; 7 bases are shared with TRBD2. Germline-derived CDR1 and CDR2 are SGHRS and YFSETQ. Losses at the gene ends were 4 bases for V and 4 bases for J; bases not matched to a gene: 8. The CDR3 length is 15 residues. This CDR3 is CASSVGTILYNEQFF. CDR3 DNA sequence: TGCGCCAGCAGCGTAGGGACTATACTATACAATGAGCAGTTCTTC.

The V call is TRBV7-2, the J call TRBJ2-2; TRBD1 matches 7 bases. The trim removed 6 bases at V and 7 bases at J, leaving 5 bases unmatched. The CDR3 contains 13 residues. Looked up from germline, CDR1 is SGHTA and CDR2 is FQGNSA. CDR3 sequence reads: CASRRQGYGELFF. The DNA for the CDR3 is TGTGCCAGCAGGCGACAGGGTTACGGGGAGCTGTTTTTT. The full variable domain, in which reference TRBV7-2 and TRBJ2-2 provide the parts outside the CDR3, is GAGVSQSPSNKVTEKGKDVELRCDPISGHTALYWYRQSLGQGLEFLIYFQGNSAPDKSGLPSDRFSAERTGGSVSTLTIQRTQQEDSAVYLCASRRQGYGELFFGEGSRLTVL.

The J gene is TRBJ1-2, the V gene TRBV28; TRBD1 is a possible D gene (6 bases). V shed 5 bases and J shed 4 bases, with 11 bases lying between them. Germline V gives CDR1 MDHEN, CDR2 SYDVKM. The CDR3 covers 13 residues. CDR3 residues: CASSRQGLYGYTF. The DNA of the CDR3 is TGTGCCAGCAGTCGGCAGGGGCTCTATGGCTACACCTTC.

This clone was observed once. V gene TRBV7-2 combines with J gene TRBJ1-2; 7 positions match TRBD1. The CDR3 is 19 residues long. V was clipped by 6 bases and J by 4 bases; unmatched bases: 23. Per the germline V gene, CDR1 is SGHTA and CDR2 is FQGNSA. CDR3 region: CASSKPRRAGGQGGYGYTF. The CDR3, as DNA: TGTGCCAGCAGTAAACCCCGTCGGGCAGGGGGTCAGGGTGGCTATGGCTACACCTTC.

This rearrangement joins TRBV5-6 to TRBJ1-1, with D maybe TRBD1 (5 bases). Per germline, CDR1 SGHDT and CDR2 YYEEEE. V gave up 2 bases and J gave up 0 bases, with 11 bases separating them. The CDR3 runs to 15 residues. The CDR3 DNA is TGTGCCAGCAGCTTTAGACAGAACATGAACACTGAAGCTTTCTTT. Translated, it gives CASSFRQNMNTEAFF.

The genes are TRBV2 and TRBJ2-7, with 9 bases that match TRBD1. Germline CDR1 reads SNHLY; CDR2 reads FYNNEI. After removal of 6 bases from V and 2 bases from J, the junction contained 20 bases not matched to a gene. The CDR3 is 19 amino acids. The CDR3 loop is CASSPRRTGEGNPTYEQYF. CDR3 nucleotide sequence: TGTGCCAGCAGCCCACGACGGACAGGGGAGGGAAATCCTACCTACGAGCAGTACTTC.

The chain carries TRBV7-2 and TRBJ2-3, with D possibly matching TRBD2 (5 bases). The CDR3 runs to 15 residues. The germline CDR1 and CDR2 sequences are SGHTA and FQGNSA. V gave up 0 bases and J gave up 0 bases, with 7 bases separating them. The CDR3 loop reads CASSLAGLSTDTQYF. The CDR3 DNA is TGTGCCAGCAGCTTAGCAGGACTGAGCACAGATACGCAGTATTTT.

This clone was detected a few times. V usage is TRBV18 and J usage is TRBJ2-1; 9 bases are a match to TRBD2. The CDR3 runs 16 residues. The junction had 7 bases not matched to a gene; V was cut back by 0 bases and J by 7 bases. The germline CDR1 and CDR2 sequences are KGHSH and LQKENI. This CDR3 reads CASSPPAGGPLNEQFF. CDR3 nucleotide sequence: TGTGCCAGCTCACCACCGGCGGGAGGGCCCTTAAATGAGCAGTTCTTC.

This clone showed up just a few times. The chain uses TRBV15 and TRBJ2-7; D possibly corresponds to TRBD1 (6 bases). Per germline, CDR1 LNHNV and CDR2 YYDKDF (reference sequence). The CDR3 contains 15 residues. V was trimmed by 0 bases and J by 2 bases, leaving 11 bases between them. DNA of the CDR3: TGTGCCACCAGCAGAGATAGAGCAGGGGCCTACGAGCAGTACTTC. This codes for CATSRDRAGAYEQYF.

The rearrangement uses TRBV7-8 and TRBJ1-1; D uncertain. The V and J ends lost 5 bases and 1 base respectively, with 11 bases between them. The germline V gene encodes CDR1 SGHVS and CDR2 FQNEAQ. The CDR3 has 14 residues. CDR3 bases: TGTGCCAGCAGCCATCGAAGACAGAACACTGAAGCTTTCTTT. Translation gives CASSHRRQNTEAFF.

The chain is built from TRBV7-2 and TRBJ1-1, with D possibly matching TRBD1 (5 bases). Germline V gives CDR1 SGHTA, CDR2 FQGNSA. With 2 bases removed from V and 0 bases from J, the gap between germline ends came to 19 bases. This CDR3 is built from 18 residues. The CDR3 bases are TGTGCCAGCAGCTTAAGACCCCGCAGGGTAGGAATGAACACTGAAGCTTTCTTT. It translates to CASSLRPRRVGMNTEAFF.

The V gene is TRBV15, the J gene TRBJ2-7, with D perhaps matching TRBD2 (5 bases). Germline V lookup: CDR1 LNHNV, CDR2 YYDKDF (reference sequence). This CDR3 has 15 amino acids. Trimming stripped 0 bases from V and 2 bases from J, with 11 bases between. CDR3 residues: CATSRERAAAYEQYF. The CDR3 DNA sequence: TGTGCCACCAGCAGAGAGAGGGCTGCCGCCTACGAGCAGTACTTC.

The chain employs TRBV6-5 and TRBJ1-1; 8 bases fit TRBD1. The CDR3 contains 15 residues. Germline V CDR1 and CDR2: MNHEY, SVGAGI. The trim removed 5 bases at V and 1 base at J, leaving 6 bases unmatched. The CDR3 reads CASSRQTGANTEAFF. DNA for the CDR3: TGTGCCAGCAGTCGCCAGACAGGGGCGAACACTGAAGCTTTCTTT.

The chain recombines TRBV5-1 with TRBJ1-1; a weak D match, TRBD1 (5 bases). The V and J ends lost 0 bases and 6 bases respectively, with 12 bases between them. Germline V lookup: CDR1 SGHRS, CDR2 YFSETQ. The CDR3 has 14 amino acids. The CDR3 spells CASSLVSGMAEAFF. The DNA for the CDR3 is TGCGCCAGCAGCTTGGTTTCAGGGATGGCTGAAGCTTTCTTT.

The chain couples TRBV28 to TRBJ2-1; the D is unclear. Looked up from germline, CDR1 is MDHEN and CDR2 is SYDVKM. Trimming took off 6 bases at V and 9 bases at J, with 12 bases between the two ends. The CDR3 is 12 amino acids. As DNA, the CDR3 is TGTGCCAGCAGCCTTAGTATCACTGAGCAGTTCTTC. It specifies CASSLSITEQFF.

The chain employs TRBV29-1 and TRBJ2-7; 8 nucleotides match TRBD2. Trimming at V came to 3 bases and at J to 5 bases, leaving 9 bases not matched to a gene. The CDR3 runs 14 residues. The germline V gene has CDR1 SQVTM and CDR2 ANQGSEA. The CDR3 bases are TGCAGCGTTGACCCCGGGACTAGTGCTCACGAGCAGTACTTC. Its protein is CSVDPGTSAHEQYF.